This paragraph covers one T cell receptor beta chain sequence. This sample stems from a study of blood T cell repertoires in COVID-19. The CDR3 extends over 14 amino acids. The ends lost 1 base at V and 8 bases at J; junction bases unmatched: 7. Per the germline V gene, CDR1 is GTSNPN and CDR2 is SVGIG (reference sequence). As handled by the study authors: It was from reference gene primer amplification that nucleated cell counts were estimated. Only in-frame clones appear in the TCRdb table, and some are missing; sequencing was by immunoSEQ multiplex PCR. V and J calls and clone size are given by that table; D and trimming were obtained from the DNA. The data contain tens of thousands of clones, about 84% of them singletons.

This clonotype was sampled from an elderly woman with acute or convalescent COVID-19. This chain links TRBV30 with TRBJ1-4; 7 bases are shared with TRBD1. The sample consisted of peripheral blood. The CDR3 loop is CAWSATGWQEKLFF. The CDR3 DNA reads TGTGCCTGGAGTGCGACAGGGTGGCAGGAAAAACTGTTTTTT.